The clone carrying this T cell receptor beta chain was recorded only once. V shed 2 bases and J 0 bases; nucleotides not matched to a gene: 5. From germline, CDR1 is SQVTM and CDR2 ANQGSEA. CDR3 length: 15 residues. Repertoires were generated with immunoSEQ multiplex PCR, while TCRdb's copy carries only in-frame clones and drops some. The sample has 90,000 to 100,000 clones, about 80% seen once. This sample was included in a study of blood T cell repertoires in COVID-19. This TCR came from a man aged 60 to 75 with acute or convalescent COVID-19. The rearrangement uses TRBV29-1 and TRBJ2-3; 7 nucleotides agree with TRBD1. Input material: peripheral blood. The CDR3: CSVELWGQSTDTQYF. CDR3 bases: TGCAGCGTTGAACTATGGGGACAGAGCACAGATACGCAGTATTTT.